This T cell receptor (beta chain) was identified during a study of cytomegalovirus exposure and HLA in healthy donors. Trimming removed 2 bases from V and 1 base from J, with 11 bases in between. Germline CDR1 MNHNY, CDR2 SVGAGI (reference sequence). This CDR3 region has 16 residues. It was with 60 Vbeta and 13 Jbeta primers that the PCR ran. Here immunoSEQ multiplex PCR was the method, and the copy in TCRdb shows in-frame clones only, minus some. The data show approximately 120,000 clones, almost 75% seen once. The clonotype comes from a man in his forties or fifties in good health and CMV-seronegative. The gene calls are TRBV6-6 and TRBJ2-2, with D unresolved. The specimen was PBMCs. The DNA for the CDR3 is TGTGCCAGCAGTTACGGGCAGACCCTGAACACCGGGGAGCTGTTTTTT. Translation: CASSYGQTLNTGELFF.